The 2 T cell receptor beta chains reported below all come from one sample, sequenced in a study of T cells after posttransplantation cyclophosphamide. Repertoires were generated with immunoSEQ multiplex PCR, while TCRdb's copy carries only in-frame clones and drops some. There are over 35,000 clones in the sample, none observed a single time. Sequenced input: PBMCs. These TCRs come from a man between 35 and 55 years old in good health, CMV-negative, and a related stem cell transplant donor.

This clone was picked up many times. The CDR3 is CASSGGETAGKNPFF. Written as DNA, the CDR3 is TGTGCCAGCAGCGGAGGTGAGACCGCCGGGAAAAATCCGTTTTTT. The rearrangement joins TRBV7-9 to TRBJ1-4; D gene uncertain. The CDR3 has 15 amino acids. Looked up from germline, CDR1 is SEHNR and CDR2 is FQNEAQ (reference sequence). Trimming stripped 5 bases from V and 16 bases from J, with 26 bases between.

This clone was counted many times. The chain joins TRBV5-1 to TRBJ2-7; 7 nucleotides line up with TRBD1. Trimming at V came to 5 bases and at J to 5 bases, leaving 10 bases not matched to a gene. The CDR3 loop spans 14 amino acids. Germline CDR1 and CDR2: SGHRS and YFSETQ. This chain's CDR3 is CASRLGTVDHEQYV. CDR3 coding DNA: TGCGCCAGCAGACTCGGGACAGTAGACCACGAGCAGTACGTC.